This TCR beta chain originates from a study of blood T cells in healthy people across ages. Primed by a sample-barcoded 5' primer and a J-beta primer mix, a second PCR proceeded for 7 to 11 cycles. One entry per CDR3 protein, called by TCRdb with MiXCR from the 5' RACE reads. The table has about 1.8 million distinct CDR3 sequences, around half seen once. V was pared by 4 bases and J by 4 bases, with 11 bases of the junction left unmatched. The CDR3 runs to 16 residues. In germline, CDR1 is MGHDK, CDR2 SYGVNS. Sequenced input: blood. The J gene is TRBJ1-2, the V gene TRBV25-1; 8 bases fit TRBD1. The TCR sequence derives from a woman between 35 and 50 years old in good health. For the CDR3, the DNA is TGTGCCAGCAGTGGAGGCCGGGACAGGCAGATCTATGGCTACACCTTC. Translation gives CASSGGRDRQIYGYTF.